This T cell receptor beta chain stems from a study of cytomegalovirus exposure and HLA in healthy donors. Note on this clone: Antigen specificity is unknown.

Notes on the study in general: The classifier, whose performance was assessed in both the original and validation cohorts, reportedly diagnosed cytomegalovirus status with high specificity and sensitivity. An apparent linkage of common viral pathogens to several of the most significant clusters emerged in a later analysis. Apparent HLA restriction characterized most CMV-associated TCR beta chains in a later analysis. The study found most TCR sequences rare, yet found some public TCRs in many donors.

Use of 60 Vbeta and 13 Jbeta primers characterized the PCR. Libraries were prepared by immunoSEQ multiplex PCR; TCRdb keeps only in-frame clonotypes and omits some of them. The table shows about 190,000 clones, with 79% occurring only once. V shed 1 base and J 6 bases; nucleotides not matched to a gene: 19. This CDR3 contains 20 residues. Germline CDR1 is LGHNA and CDR2 is YSLEER. The sequencing input was PBMCs. The chain uses TRBV4-3 and TRBJ2-3, with 10 nucleotides matching TRBD2. The TCR sequence derives from a woman aged 45-60 years in good health and CMV-seronegative. The CDR3: CASSQGESSIAGGPRDTQYF. The CDR3 coding sequence is TGCGCCAGCAGCCAAGGGGAAAGTAGTATAGCGGGGGGACCCAGGGATACGCAGTATTTT.